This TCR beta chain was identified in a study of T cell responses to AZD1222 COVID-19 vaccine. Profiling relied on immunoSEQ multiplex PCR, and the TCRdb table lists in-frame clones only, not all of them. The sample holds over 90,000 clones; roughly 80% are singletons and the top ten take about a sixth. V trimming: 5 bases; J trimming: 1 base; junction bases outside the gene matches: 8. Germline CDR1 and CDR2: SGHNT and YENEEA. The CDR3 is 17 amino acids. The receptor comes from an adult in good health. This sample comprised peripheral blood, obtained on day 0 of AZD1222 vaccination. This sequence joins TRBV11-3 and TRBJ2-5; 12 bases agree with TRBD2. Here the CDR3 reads CASSRVLAGGFQETQYF. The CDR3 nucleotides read TGTGCCAGCAGCAGAGTACTAGCGGGGGGATTCCAAGAGACCCAGTACTTC. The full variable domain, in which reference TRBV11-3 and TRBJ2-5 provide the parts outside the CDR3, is EAGVVQSPRYKIIEKKQPVAFWCNPISGHNTLYWYLQNLGQGPELLIRYENEEAVDDSQLPKDRFSAERLKGVDSTLKIQPAELGDSAVYLCASSRVLAGGFQETQYFGPGTRLLVL.